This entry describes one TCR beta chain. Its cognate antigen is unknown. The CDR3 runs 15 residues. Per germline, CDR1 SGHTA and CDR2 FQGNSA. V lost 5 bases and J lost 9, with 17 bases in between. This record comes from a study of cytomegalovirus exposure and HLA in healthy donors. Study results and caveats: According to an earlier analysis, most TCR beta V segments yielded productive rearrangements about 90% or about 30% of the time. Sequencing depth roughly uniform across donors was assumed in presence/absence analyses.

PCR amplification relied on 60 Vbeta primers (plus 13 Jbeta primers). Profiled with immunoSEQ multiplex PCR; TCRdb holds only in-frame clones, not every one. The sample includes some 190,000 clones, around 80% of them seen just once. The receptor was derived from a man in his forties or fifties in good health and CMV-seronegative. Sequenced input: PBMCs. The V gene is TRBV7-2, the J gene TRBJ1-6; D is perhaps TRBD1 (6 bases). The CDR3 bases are TGTGCCAGCAGCGGACAGCCTCAAGGGGGTTCACCCCTCCACTTT. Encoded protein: CASSGQPQGGSPLHF.